This is a list of T cell receptor beta chains from one sample in a study of blood T cell repertoires in COVID-19. TCRdb keeps only in-frame clones here, not all; method: immunoSEQ multiplex PCR. The repertoire holds approximately 260,000 clones, with roughly nine tenths as singletons. Sequenced: PBMCs or T cells enriched from blood (not recorded which). The origin of the receptors is a woman between 25 and 40 years old with acute COVID-19. Both conserved end residues are part of each CDR3. Fields, in order: D gene, V gene, J gene, clone size, CDR3 protein, CDR3 DNA. A D gene is named only where the DNA matches it firmly. Rows may omit the clone size; those that give it use once, few, many or a size class.

D gene: .
V gene: TRBV7-8
J gene: TRBJ2-3
clone size: .
CDR3 protein: CASSFLAGGSSTDTQYF
CDR3 DNA: TGTGCCAGCAGCTTCCTAGCTGGTGGGAGCAGCACAGATACGCAGTATTTT

D gene: .
V gene: TRBV28
J gene: TRBJ1-1
clone size: .
CDR3 protein: CASSLGSPTEAFF
CDR3 DNA: TGTGCCAGCAGTTTAGGCTCTCCCACTGAAGCTTTCTTT

D gene: TRBD2
V gene: TRBV28
J gene: TRBJ2-5
clone size: .
CDR3 protein: CASRPIAGGRETQYF
CDR3 DNA: TGTGCCAGCAGACCCATAGCGGGGGGACGAGAGACCCAGTACTTC

D gene: TRBD1
V gene: TRBV4-1
J gene: TRBJ1-5
clone size: .
CDR3 protein: CASSPNGQGANQPQHF
CDR3 DNA: TGCGCCAGCAGCCCTAATGGACAGGGGGCGAATCAGCCCCAGCATTTT

D gene: .
V gene: TRBV2
J gene: TRBJ1-5
clone size: .
CDR3 protein: CASSDRWPNSNQPQHF
CDR3 DNA: TGTGCCAGCAGTGACAGATGGCCGAATAGCAATCAGCCCCAGCATTTT

D gene: .
V gene: TRBV4-1
J gene: TRBJ1-6
clone size: .
CDR3 protein: CASSQDGDSPLHF
CDR3 DNA: TGCGCCAGCAGCCAAGACGGAGATTCACCCCTCCACTTT

D gene: .
V gene: TRBV2
J gene: TRBJ1-2
clone size: few
CDR3 protein: CASRAGDGIGYTF
CDR3 DNA: TGTGCCAGCAGGGCGGGGGACGGTATTGGCTACACCTTC

D gene: .
V gene: TRBV18
J gene: TRBJ1-4
clone size: .
CDR3 protein: CASSPRSGTNEKLFF
CDR3 DNA: TGTGCCAGCTCACCAAGGTCAGGGACTAATGAAAAACTGTTTTTT

D gene: .
V gene: TRBV2
J gene: TRBJ2-7
clone size: .
CDR3 protein: CASSERPGKTYYEQYF
CDR3 DNA: TGTGCCAGCAGTGAAAGGCCGGGAAAAACCTACTACGAGCAGTACTTC

D gene: .
V gene: TRBV14
J gene: TRBJ1-2
clone size: .
CDR3 protein: CASSQDIGSRGYTF
CDR3 DNA: TGTGCCAGCAGCCAAGATATCGGTTCTCGGGGCTACACCTTC

D gene: .
V gene: TRBV5-1
J gene: TRBJ1-2
clone size: .
CDR3 protein: CASSLDRPGYGYTF
CDR3 DNA: TGCGCCAGCAGCTTGGACCGCCCGGGCTATGGCTACACCTTC

D gene: .
V gene: TRBV5-4
J gene: TRBJ1-2
clone size: .
CDR3 protein: CASSAGPNFDGYTF
CDR3 DNA: TGTGCCAGCAGCGCGGGACCGAACTTTGATGGCTACACCTTC

D gene: TRBD1
V gene: TRBV19
J gene: TRBJ2-3
clone size: .
CDR3 protein: CASSQNRGPGTDTQYF
CDR3 DNA: TGTGCCAGTAGTCAAAACAGGGGACCTGGCACAGATACGCAGTATTTT

D gene: .
V gene: TRBV12-3/TRBV12-4
J gene: TRBJ1-1
clone size: .
CDR3 protein: CASSSQGNTEAFF
CDR3 DNA: TGTGCCAGCAGTAGCCAGGGGAACACTGAAGCTTTCTTT

D gene: .
V gene: TRBV7-9
J gene: TRBJ2-2
clone size: .
CDR3 protein: CASSLVPPYTGELFF
CDR3 DNA: TGTGCCAGCAGTCTAGTACCACCTTACACCGGGGAGCTGTTTTTT

D gene: .
V gene: TRBV30
J gene: TRBJ1-1
clone size: .
CDR3 protein: CAWSLSGNTEAFF
CDR3 DNA: TGTGCCTGGAGTCTGTCGGGGAACACTGAAGCTTTCTTT

D gene: .
V gene: TRBV11-2
J gene: TRBJ1-4
clone size: .
CDR3 protein: CASSLTGGKLFF
CDR3 DNA: TGTGCCAGCAGCTTAACGGGGGGAAAACTGTTTTTT

D gene: TRBD1
V gene: TRBV7-8
J gene: TRBJ1-2
clone size: .
CDR3 protein: CASSSTGTGIYGYTF
CDR3 DNA: TGTGCCAGCAGCTCGACCGGGACAGGGATCTATGGCTACACCTTC

D gene: .
V gene: TRBV28
J gene: TRBJ1-1
clone size: .
CDR3 protein: CASSLTGTEAFF
CDR3 DNA: TGTGCCAGCAGTTTAACGGGTACTGAAGCTTTCTTT

D gene: TRBD1
V gene: TRBV3-1/TRBV3-2
J gene: TRBJ2-7
clone size: .
CDR3 protein: CASSQDLGTGYEQYF
CDR3 DNA: TGTGCCAGCAGCCAAGATCTCGGGACAGGGTACGAGCAGTACTTC

D gene: .
V gene: TRBV2
J gene: TRBJ1-2
clone size: .
CDR3 protein: CASSAQGYGYTF
CDR3 DNA: TGTGCCAGCAGTGCTCAGGGCTATGGCTACACCTTC

D gene: .
V gene: TRBV28
J gene: TRBJ1-6
clone size: .
CDR3 protein: CASRPSTGAINSPLHF
CDR3 DNA: TGTGCCAGCAGACCCTCCACAGGAGCAATTAATTCACCCCTCCACTTT

D gene: TRBD1
V gene: TRBV2
J gene: TRBJ1-2
clone size: once
CDR3 protein: CASTTLAGGDGYTF
CDR3 DNA: TGTGCCAGCACTACGTTAGCAGGGGGCGATGGCTACACCTTC

D gene: .
V gene: TRBV5-6
J gene: TRBJ2-4
clone size: few
CDR3 protein: CASQVQATLNQYF
CDR3 DNA: TGTGCCAGCCAAGTCCAAGCCACTCTTAATCAGTACTTC

D gene: .
V gene: TRBV2
J gene: TRBJ2-1
clone size: .
CDR3 protein: CASSLGRSSYNEQFF
CDR3 DNA: TGTGCCAGCAGCCTGGGGCGAAGCTCCTACAATGAGCAGTTCTTC

D gene: TRBD2
V gene: TRBV5-6
J gene: TRBJ2-1
clone size: .
CDR3 protein: CASSLGSGRGNEQFF
CDR3 DNA: TGTGCCAGCAGCTTAGGAAGCGGGAGGGGCAATGAGCAGTTCTTC

D gene: .
V gene: TRBV5-4
J gene: TRBJ2-7
clone size: few
CDR3 protein: CASSLEIGRGSYEQYF
CDR3 DNA: TGTGCCAGCAGCTTGGAAATCGGTAGGGGCTCCTACGAGCAGTACTTC

D gene: .
V gene: TRBV6-5
J gene: TRBJ2-2
clone size: .
CDR3 protein: CASSYIGNGELFF
CDR3 DNA: TGTGCCAGCAGTTACATCGGTAACGGGGAGCTGTTTTTT

D gene: .
V gene: TRBV7-3
J gene: TRBJ2-7
clone size: .
CDR3 protein: CASSLGPGTNPYEQYF
CDR3 DNA: TGTGCCAGCAGCTTAGGCCCCGGGACAAATCCCTACGAGCAGTACTTC